The rows below give T cell receptor beta chains drawn from one sample of a study of cytomegalovirus exposure and HLA in healthy donors. TCRdb keeps only in-frame clones here, not all; method: immunoSEQ multiplex PCR. The repertoire holds around 170,000 clones, with 82% as singletons. Sequencing used PBMCs. The receptor set was obtained from a woman aged 18-29 years in good health and CMV-seronegative. CDR3s include the opening cysteine and the closing phenylalanine or tryptophan. D genes are given only for firm matches. Some rows mark clone size as missing; the rest say once, few, many or name a class of expanded clone.

clone_size d_call j_call v_call cdr3_nt cdr3_aa
. TRBD1 TRBJ2-7 TRBV6-1 TGTGCCAGCAGTGTGACAGGGGACTACGAGCAGTACTTC CASSVTGDYEQYF
. . TRBJ1-1 TRBV28 TGTGCCAGCATCCTTGAGGGGGGGACCACTGAAGCTTTCTTT CASILEGGTTEAFF
. . TRBJ1-2 TRBV2 TGTGCCAGCAAAAACAGGTCGGGGGGTTATGGCTACACCTTC CASKNRSGGYGYTF
. . TRBJ1-5 TRBV18 TGTGCCAGCTCACCTGGTGAGGGGAGGGTTTCCCAGCATTTT CASSPGEGRVSQHF
. . TRBJ2-1 TRBV15 TGTGCCACCGGGGTAACAGGGCGGAATGAGCAGTTCTTC CATGVTGRNEQFF
few . TRBJ2-5 TRBV28 TGTGCCAGCAGTTCCTCCCCGAGGCAGTACTTC CASSSSPRQYF
. TRBD2 TRBJ2-7 TRBV11-3 TGTGCCAGCAGCTTTACGACTAGCGGGGGGCGCTTGTACTTC CASSFTTSGGRLYF
. TRBD2 TRBJ2-5 TRBV10-2 TGCGCCAGCAGTGATATAGCGGGGGAAGAGACCCAGTACTTC CASSDIAGEETQYF
once . TRBJ1-5 TRBV19 TGTGCCAGTAGTCCCGGCAATCAGCCCCAGCATTTT CASSPGNQPQHF
. TRBD1 TRBJ1-1 TRBV18 TGTGCCAGCTCACCCTCGGACAGGACGAACACTGAAGCTTTCTTT CASSPSDRTNTEAFF
. TRBD2 TRBJ2-3 TRBV19 TGTGCCAGTACCCCCCCGGGGGGAAGAGATACGCAGTATTTT CASTPPGGRDTQYF
. TRBD1 TRBJ1-2 TRBV6-6 TGTGCCAGCAGTTACAGCCAGGGGGCCGCGAACTATGGCTACACCTTC CASSYSQGAANYGYTF
. . TRBJ2-7 TRBV2 TGTGCCAGCAGTGAACAGGGGATGTACGAGCAGTACTTC CASSEQGMYEQYF
. . TRBJ1-6 TRBV10-1 TGCGCCAGCAGTCCGGGAGGGAATTCACCCCTCCACTTT CASSPGGNSPLHF
. . TRBJ2-4 TRBV28 TGTGCCAGCAGTTTATCCCAGGGAGGCAACATTCAGTACTTC CASSLSQGGNIQYF
. TRBD2 TRBJ2-3 TRBV6-4 TGTGCCAGCAGCCCGGGGGTAGCGGGGGGCACAGATACGCAGTATTTT CASSPGVAGGTDTQYF
. . TRBJ2-7 TRBV18 TGTGCCAGCTCACCACTGGTGTCAGCCCAGCAGAGCGTCTACGAGCAGTACTTC CASSPLVSAQQSVYEQYF
. TRBD2 TRBJ2-1 TRBV12-5 TGTGCTAGTGGTTTGGGCGGCCTGATGACTAGCGGGGGCTCCTACAATGAGCAGTTCTTC CASGLGGLMTSGGSYNEQFF
. . TRBJ1-5 TRBV29-1 TGCAGCGTTTCGGAGGTCGGGCAGCCCCAGCATTTT CSVSEVGQPQHF
. . TRBJ1-5 TRBV29-1 TGCAGCGTTGGGCCCGCTAGCAATCAGCCCCAGCATTTT CSVGPASNQPQHF
. . TRBJ1-2 TRBV7-9 TGTGCCAGCAGCTTGGGGGGAGTTGGGCACGGCTACACCTTC CASSLGGVGHGYTF
. TRBD2 TRBJ2-7 TRBV27 TGTGCCAGCAGGGAACTGACGGGAGGATCCTACGAGCAGTACTTC CASRELTGGSYEQYF
. TRBD1 TRBJ1-6 TRBV5-4 TGTGCCAGCAGCCAGGACAGGGGGCTCGGGAATTCACCCCTCCACTTT CASSQDRGLGNSPLHF
. . TRBJ1-3 TRBV25-1 TGTGCCAGCAGTGAATTCGGGTTGTCTGGAAACACCATATATTTT CASSEFGLSGNTIYF
. TRBD1 TRBJ2-7 TRBV11-2 TGTGCCAGCAGCTTCCCAGGGGGACACCAACTCTCTACCGGCTACGAGCAGTACTTC CASSFPGGHQLSTGYEQYF
. . TRBJ1-1 TRBV11-2 TGTGCCAGCAGCCGGACGACAGGCTCCCCCGAAGGTGAAGCTTTCTTT CASSRTTGSPEGEAFF
once TRBD1 TRBJ2-2 TRBV5-4 TGTGCCAGCAGCTTGGCGGACAGGGCCACCGGGGAGCTGTTTTTT CASSLADRATGELFF
. . TRBJ2-7 TRBV6-5 TGTGCCAGCAAACGGGACAACTCCTACGAGCAGTACTTC CASKRDNSYEQYF
. . TRBJ2-5 TRBV27 TGTGCCAGCGGGTGGGGAGGACTAGAGACCCAGTACTTC CASGWGGLETQYF
. TRBD1 TRBJ2-7 TRBV9 TGTGCCAGCAGCATCTGGGACAGCTCCTACGAGCAGTACTTC CASSIWDSSYEQYF
. TRBD2 TRBJ2-1 TRBV14 TGTGCCAGCAGCGAAGGACTAGCGGGGTGGGGTGAGCAGTTCTTC CASSEGLAGWGEQFF
. TRBD1 TRBJ2-2 TRBV15 TGTGCCACCAGCGGATGGACAGGCAACACCGGGGAGCTGTTTTTT CATSGWTGNTGELFF
. . TRBJ1-4 TRBV9 TGTGCCAGCAGCGCCACAGGGAATTTCGAAAAACTGTTTTTT CASSATGNFEKLFF
once . TRBJ2-5 TRBV2 TGTGCCAGCAGTGCTCAAGAGACCCAGTACTTC CASSAQETQYF
few . TRBJ2-2 TRBV19 TGTGCCAGTAGCCTACACTCGCCAGGGGGGTGGACCGGGGAGCTGTTTTTT CASSLHSPGGWTGELFF
. . TRBJ2-1 TRBV9 TGTGCCAGCAGCGTAGCGCTAGCTGGCAATGAGCAGTTCTTC CASSVALAGNEQFF
. . TRBJ2-5 TRBV7-8 TGTGCCAGCAGCTTAGCAGAGAAGAGAACCCAGTACTTC CASSLAEKRTQYF
. . TRBJ2-7 TRBV6-5 TGTGCCAGCAGCCCCCGTGAGGGCTCCTACGAGCAGTACTTC CASSPREGSYEQYF
. TRBD1 TRBJ2-7 TRBV10-1 TGCGCCAGCAGTGCAGGGGGAGACAGGTCTAACGAGCAGTACTTC CASSAGGDRSNEQYF
few . TRBJ1-5 TRBV2 TGTGCCAGCAGCGGGGATTTGCAGCCCCAGCATTTT CASSGDLQPQHF